This TCR beta chain was retrieved from a study of cytomegalovirus exposure and HLA in healthy donors. Study-level results: A later analysis reported that several of the most significant clusters appeared to be linked to common viral pathogens, among them Epstein-Barr virus. Among TCR beta chains, those listed as cytomegalovirus-associated numbered around 180. In a later analysis, HLA-associated beta chains showed higher expansion and lower generation probabilities than comparable chains.

Trimming took 2 bases from V and 10 from J, leaving 11 bases between them. Germline CDR1 MDHEN, CDR2 SYDVKM. The CDR3 spans 12 residues. On this clone: Its antigen is still unknown.

PCR involved 60 Vbeta and 13 Jbeta primers. Per the original methods: Later reanalysis found 75 million to 100 million unique TCR beta chains, roughly 9.9 million of them shared. Sequencing was performed with immunoSEQ multiplex PCR; in TCRdb, only in-frame clones are kept and a portion is missing. V, J and clone size derive from that table, while D and trimming were established from the DNA sequence. The sample holds about 120,000 clones, roughly 82% seen once. This chain joins TRBV28 and TRBJ1-1; the D gene is possibly TRBD1 (6 bases). Sequencing input: PBMCs. The sequence derives from a male donor in good health and CMV-seropositive. DNA of the CDR3: TGTGCCAGCAGTTTACCAGGGGCGAGAGCTTTCTTT. Its protein is CASSLPGARAFF.